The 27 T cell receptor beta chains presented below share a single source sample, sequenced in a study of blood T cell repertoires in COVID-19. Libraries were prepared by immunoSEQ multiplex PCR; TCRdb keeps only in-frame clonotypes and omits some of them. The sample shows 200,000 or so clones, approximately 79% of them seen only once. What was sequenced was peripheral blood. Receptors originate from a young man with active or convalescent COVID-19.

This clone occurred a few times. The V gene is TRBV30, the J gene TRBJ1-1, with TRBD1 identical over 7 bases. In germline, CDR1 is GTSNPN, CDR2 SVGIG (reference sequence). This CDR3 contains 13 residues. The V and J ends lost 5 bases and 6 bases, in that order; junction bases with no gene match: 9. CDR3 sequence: CAWAVQGVSEAFF. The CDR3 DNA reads TGTGCCTGGGCCGTGCAGGGGGTTTCTGAAGCTTTCTTT.

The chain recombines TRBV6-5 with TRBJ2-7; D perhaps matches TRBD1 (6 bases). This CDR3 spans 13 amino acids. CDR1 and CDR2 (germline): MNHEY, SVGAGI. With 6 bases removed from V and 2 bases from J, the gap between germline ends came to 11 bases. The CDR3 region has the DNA TGTGCCAGCAGCCTCAGGACAGCCTACGAGCAGTACGTC. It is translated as CASSLRTAYEQYV.

In DNA form, the CDR3 reads TGTGCCAAATGGGACAGGGGGCGAGATAGGAATGGCTACACCTTC. It yields the protein CAKWDRGRDRNGYTF. The chain couples TRBV24-1 to TRBJ1-2, with 12 bases aligning to TRBD1. V was clipped by 11 bases and J by 6 bases; unmatched bases: 12. The CDR3 has 15 amino acids. Germline CDR1 is KGHDR and CDR2 is SFDVKD.

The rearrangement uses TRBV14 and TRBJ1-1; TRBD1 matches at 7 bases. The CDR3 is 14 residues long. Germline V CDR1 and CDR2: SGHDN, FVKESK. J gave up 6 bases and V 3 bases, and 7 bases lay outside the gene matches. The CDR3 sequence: CASSHRTGVPEAFF. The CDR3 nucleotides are TGTGCCAGCAGCCATCGGACAGGCGTCCCTGAAGCTTTCTTT.

The CDR3 DNA sequence: TGTGCCAGCAGTCGGCAGGGGCCCAGCACAGATACGCAGTATTTT. It encodes CASSRQGPSTDTQYF. The chain links TRBV11-2 to TRBJ2-3, with D possibly being TRBD1 (6 bases). CDR1 and CDR2 from the germline V gene are SGHAT and FQNNGV. The V end was cut by 6 bases, the J end by 0 bases, with 13 bases between. The length of the CDR3 is 15 residues.

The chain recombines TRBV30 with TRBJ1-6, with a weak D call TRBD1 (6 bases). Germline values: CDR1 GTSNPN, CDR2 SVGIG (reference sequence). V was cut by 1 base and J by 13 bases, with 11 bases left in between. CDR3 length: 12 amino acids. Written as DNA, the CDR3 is TGTGCCTGGAGTGGGGGGACATCGCCCCTCCACTTT. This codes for CAWSGGTSPLHF.

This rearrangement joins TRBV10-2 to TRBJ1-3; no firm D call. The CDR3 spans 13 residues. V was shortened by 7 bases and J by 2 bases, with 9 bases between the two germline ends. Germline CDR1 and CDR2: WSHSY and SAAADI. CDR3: CASMRDPGNTIYF. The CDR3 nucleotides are TGCGCCAGCATGCGGGATCCTGGAAACACCATATATTTT.

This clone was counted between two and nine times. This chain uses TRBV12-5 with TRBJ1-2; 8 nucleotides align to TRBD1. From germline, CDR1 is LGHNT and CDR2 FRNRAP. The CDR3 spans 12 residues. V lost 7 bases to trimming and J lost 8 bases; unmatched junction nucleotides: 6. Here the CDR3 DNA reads TGTGCTAGTGCCTCCCAGGGGGCAGGCTACACCTTC. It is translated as CASASQGAGYTF.

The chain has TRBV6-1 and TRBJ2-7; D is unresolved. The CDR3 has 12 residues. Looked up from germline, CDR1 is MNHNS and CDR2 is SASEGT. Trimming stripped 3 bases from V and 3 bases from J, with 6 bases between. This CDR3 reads CASSDYSYEQYF. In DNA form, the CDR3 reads TGTGCCAGCAGTGATTACAGCTACGAGCAGTACTTC.

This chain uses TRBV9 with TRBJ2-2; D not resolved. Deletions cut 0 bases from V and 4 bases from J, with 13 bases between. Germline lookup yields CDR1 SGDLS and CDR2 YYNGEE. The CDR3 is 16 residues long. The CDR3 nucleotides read TGTGCCAGCAGCGTAGGAGGAAATGGCGGCACCGGGGAGCTGTTTTTT. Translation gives CASSVGGNGGTGELFF. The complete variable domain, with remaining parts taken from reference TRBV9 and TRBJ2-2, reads DSGVTQTPKHLITATGQRVTLRCSPRSGDLSVYWYQQSLDQGLQFLIQYYNGEERAKGNILERFSAQQFPDLHSELNLSSLELGDSALYFCASSVGGNGGTGELFFGEGSRLTVL.

The CDR3 bases are TGCGCCAGCGCGGGACTAGCGGGAGGGCCGGGCCACGAGCAGTACTTC. The encoded protein is CASAGLAGGPGHEQYF. The chain couples TRBV5-1 to TRBJ2-7, with 16 bases fitting TRBD2. The CDR3 is made up of 16 amino acids. Per germline, CDR1 SGHRS and CDR2 YFSETQ. The junction had 9 bases not matched to a gene; V was cut back by 7 bases and J by 5 bases.

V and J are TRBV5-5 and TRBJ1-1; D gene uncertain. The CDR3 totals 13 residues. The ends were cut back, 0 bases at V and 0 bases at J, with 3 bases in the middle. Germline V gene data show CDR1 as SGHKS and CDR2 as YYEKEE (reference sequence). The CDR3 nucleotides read TGTGCCAGCAGCTTGGCTCTGAACACTGAAGCTTTCTTT. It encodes CASSLALNTEAFF. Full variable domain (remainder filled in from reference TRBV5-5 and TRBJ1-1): DAGVTQSPTHLIKTRGQQVTLRCSPISGHKSVSWYQQVLGQGPQFIFQYYEKEERGRGNFPDRFSARQFPNYSSELNVNALLLGDSALYLCASSLALNTEAFFGQGTRLTVV.

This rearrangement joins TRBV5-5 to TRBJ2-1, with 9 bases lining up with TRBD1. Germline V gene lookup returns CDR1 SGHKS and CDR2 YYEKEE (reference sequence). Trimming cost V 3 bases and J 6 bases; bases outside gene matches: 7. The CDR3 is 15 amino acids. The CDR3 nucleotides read TGTGCCAGCAGCTCGAGGTGGGGACAGGGCAATGAGCAGTTCTTC. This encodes CASSSRWGQGNEQFF.

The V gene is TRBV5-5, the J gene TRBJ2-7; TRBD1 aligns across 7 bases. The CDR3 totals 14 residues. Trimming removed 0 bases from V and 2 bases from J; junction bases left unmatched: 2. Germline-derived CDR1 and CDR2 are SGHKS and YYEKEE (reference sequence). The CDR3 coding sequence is TGTGCCAGCAGCTTGGGACAGGGCGCCTACGAGCAGTACGTC. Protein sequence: CASSLGQGAYEQYV.

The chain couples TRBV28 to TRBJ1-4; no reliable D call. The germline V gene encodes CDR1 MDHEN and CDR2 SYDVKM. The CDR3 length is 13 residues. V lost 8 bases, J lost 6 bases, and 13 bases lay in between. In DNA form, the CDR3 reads TGTGCCAGCCCCCCCAGCGCGGATGAAAAACTGTTTTTT. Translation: CASPPSADEKLFF. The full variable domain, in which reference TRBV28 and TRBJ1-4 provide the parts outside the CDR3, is DVKVTQSSRYLVKRTGEKVFLECVQDMDHENMFWYRQDPGLGLRLIYFSYDVKMKEKGDIPEGYSVSREKKERFSLILESASTNQTSMYLCASPPSADEKLFFGSGTQLSVL.

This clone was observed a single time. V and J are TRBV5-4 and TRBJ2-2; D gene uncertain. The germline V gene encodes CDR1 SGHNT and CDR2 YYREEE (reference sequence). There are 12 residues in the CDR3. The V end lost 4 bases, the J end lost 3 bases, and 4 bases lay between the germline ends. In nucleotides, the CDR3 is TGTGCCAGCAGCCAATACACCGGGGAGCTGTTTTTT. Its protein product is CASSQYTGELFF.

The chain's CDR3 is CASRTGLARNEQFF. The CDR3 DNA reads TGCGCCAGCAGAACGGGACTAGCGCGGAATGAGCAGTTCTTC. The genes are TRBV5-1 and TRBJ2-1; 10 nucleotides agree with TRBD2. This CDR3 is 14 amino acids long. CDR1 and CDR2 from the germline V gene are SGHRS and YFSETQ. J lost 7 bases, V lost 5 bases, and 6 bases had no gene match.

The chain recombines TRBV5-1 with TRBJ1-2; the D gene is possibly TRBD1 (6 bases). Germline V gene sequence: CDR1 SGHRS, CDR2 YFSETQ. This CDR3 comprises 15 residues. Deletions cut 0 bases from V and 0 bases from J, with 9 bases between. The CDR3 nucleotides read TGCGCCAGCAGCTTGGGCCAGGGGACTAACTATGGCTACACCTTC. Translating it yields CASSLGQGTNYGYTF.

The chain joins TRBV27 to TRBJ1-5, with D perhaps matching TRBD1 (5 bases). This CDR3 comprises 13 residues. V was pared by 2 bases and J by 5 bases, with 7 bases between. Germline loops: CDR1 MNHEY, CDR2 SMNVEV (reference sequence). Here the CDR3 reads CASSLKGDQPQHF. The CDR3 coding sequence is TGTGCCAGCAGTTTAAAAGGGGATCAGCCCCAGCATTTT.

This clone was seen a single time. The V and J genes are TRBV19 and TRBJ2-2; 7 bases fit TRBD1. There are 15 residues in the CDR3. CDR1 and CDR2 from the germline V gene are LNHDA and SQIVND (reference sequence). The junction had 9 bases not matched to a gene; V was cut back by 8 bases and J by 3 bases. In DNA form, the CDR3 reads TGTGCCAGTCGTTCCGGGACAGTAGACACCGGGGAGCTGTTTTTT. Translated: CASRSGTVDTGELFF. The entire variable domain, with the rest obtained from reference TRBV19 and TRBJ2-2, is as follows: DGGITQSPKYLFRKEGQNVTLSCEQNLNHDAMYWYRQDPGQGLRLIYYSQIVNDFQKGDIAEGYSVSREKKESFPLTVTSAQKNPTAFYLCASRSGTVDTGELFFGEGSRLTVL.

The CDR3 loop is CASSLDLRETWFF. Written as DNA, the CDR3 is TGTGCCAGCAGCTTAGATCTGCGGGAGACCTGGTTCTTC. V usage is TRBV7-8 and J usage is TRBJ2-1; 7 nucleotides match TRBD2. The CDR3 is 13 amino acids. The germline CDR1 and CDR2 sequences are SGHVS and FQNEAQ. With 1 base clipped from V and 15 bases from J, the junction kept 9 bases outside the gene matches.

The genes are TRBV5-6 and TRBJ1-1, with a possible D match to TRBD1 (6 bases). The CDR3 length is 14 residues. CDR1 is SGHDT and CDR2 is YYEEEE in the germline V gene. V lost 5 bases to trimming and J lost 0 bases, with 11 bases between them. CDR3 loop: CASRQGGVNTEAFF. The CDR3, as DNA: TGTGCCAGCAGACAAGGGGGGGTGAACACTGAAGCTTTCTTT.

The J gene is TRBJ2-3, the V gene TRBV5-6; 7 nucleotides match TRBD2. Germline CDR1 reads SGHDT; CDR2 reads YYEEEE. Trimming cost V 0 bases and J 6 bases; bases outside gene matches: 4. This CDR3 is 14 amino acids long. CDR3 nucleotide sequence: TGTGCCAGCAGCTTGGACGCGCGGGGGGATACGCAGTATTTT. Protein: CASSLDARGDTQYF.

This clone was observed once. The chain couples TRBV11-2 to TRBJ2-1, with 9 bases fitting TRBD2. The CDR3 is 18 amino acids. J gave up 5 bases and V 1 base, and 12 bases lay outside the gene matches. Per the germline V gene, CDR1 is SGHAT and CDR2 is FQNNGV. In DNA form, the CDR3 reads TGTGCCAGCAGCTTAGGATTAGGTGGCGGGAGGGGGAACAATGAGCAGTTCTTC. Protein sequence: CASSLGLGGGRGNNEQFF.

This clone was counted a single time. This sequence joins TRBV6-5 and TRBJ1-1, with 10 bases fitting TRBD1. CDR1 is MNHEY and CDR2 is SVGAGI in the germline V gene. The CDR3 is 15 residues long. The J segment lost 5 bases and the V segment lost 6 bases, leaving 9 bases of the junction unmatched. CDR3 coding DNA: TGTGCCAGCAGCAGAACGGGACAGGGGTTTACTGAAGCTTTCTTT. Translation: CASSRTGQGFTEAFF.

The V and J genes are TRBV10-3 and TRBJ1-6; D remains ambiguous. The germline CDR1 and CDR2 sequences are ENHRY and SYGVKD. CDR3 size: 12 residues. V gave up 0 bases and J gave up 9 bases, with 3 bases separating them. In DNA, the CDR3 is TGTGCCATCAGTGAGTCTAGTTCACCCCTCCACTTT. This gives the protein CAISESSSPLHF.

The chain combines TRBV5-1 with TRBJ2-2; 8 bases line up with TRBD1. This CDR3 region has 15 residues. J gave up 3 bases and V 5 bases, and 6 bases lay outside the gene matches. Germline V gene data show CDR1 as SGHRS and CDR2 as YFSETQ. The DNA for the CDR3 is TGCGCCAGCAGGGATGACAGGGGAGACACCGGGGAGCTGTTTTTT. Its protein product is CASRDDRGDTGELFF.